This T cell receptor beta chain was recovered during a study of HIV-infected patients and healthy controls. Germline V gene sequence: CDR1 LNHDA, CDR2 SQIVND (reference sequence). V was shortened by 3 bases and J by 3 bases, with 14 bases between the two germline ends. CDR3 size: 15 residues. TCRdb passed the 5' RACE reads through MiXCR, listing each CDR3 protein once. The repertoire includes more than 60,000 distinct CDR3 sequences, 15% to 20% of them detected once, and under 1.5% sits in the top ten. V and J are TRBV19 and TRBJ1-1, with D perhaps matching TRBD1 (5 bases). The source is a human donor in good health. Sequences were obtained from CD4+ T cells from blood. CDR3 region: CASSIRGVGDTEAFF. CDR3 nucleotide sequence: TGTGCCAGTAGTATCCGGGGGGTTGGGGACACTGAAGCTTTCTTT.